This T cell receptor beta chain stems from a study of low-dose radiotherapy and immunotherapy resistance in tumors. For the study at large: Each fraction for Cohort 1 was 0.5 Gy, given every 2 weeks, and the total came to 6.5 Gy. Dosing of intravenous cyclophosphamide at 200 mg/m2 occurred every two weeks and took place one day prior to radiation and immunotherapy.

Gene-specific TRAV and TRBV primers were used for first-strand cDNA, covering alpha and beta chains. Using a constant-region primer together with a V-primer adapter, TCRs were subjected to 20 to 25 PCR cycles of amplification. TCRdb reanalysed the reads using MiXCR and keeps one entry per CDR3 protein. The table has some 60,000 distinct CDR3 sequences, more than 20% seen once. CDR3 length: 13 amino acids. Trimming pared 8 bases from V and 11 bases from J, leaving 21 bases between. Germline CDR1 reads MNHEY; CDR2 reads SVGEGT. The time point here: before trial treatment. The treatment that donors received included nivolumab, ipilimumab, aspirin, low-dose cyclophosphamide and low-dose radiotherapy.

The TCR sequence derives from a male donor with rectosigmoid adenocarcinoma. The chain couples TRBV6-2 or TRBV6-3 to TRBJ1-1, with D perhaps TRBD1 (5 bases). The material was PBMCs, obtained before treatment. CDR3 region: CASCQVWGTVAFF. CDR3 bases: TGTGCCAGCTGCCAAGTATGGGGGACCGTCGCTTTCTTT.